A selection of T cell receptor beta chains follows, all from one sample in a study of blood T cell repertoires in COVID-19. The table came from immunoSEQ multiplex PCR; TCRdb's copy has only in-frame clones and leaves some out. This table holds just over 650,000 clones, over 80% found once. Sample: peripheral blood. The receptors originated from a woman under 30 with acute or convalescent COVID-19. CDR3s include the opening cysteine and the closing phenylalanine or tryptophan. Fields, in order: J gene, clone size, D gene, V gene, CDR3 DNA, CDR3 protein. The D gene is left open where the match is weak. Size is omitted from some rows. Given values are once, few, many or a class for expanded clones.

TRBJ2-1	-	-	TRBV19	TGTGCCAGTATAAGAGGTAGTGAGCAGTTCTTC	CASIRGSEQFF
TRBJ2-5	-	TRBD1	TRBV9	TGTGCCAGCAGCTGGGGACAGTCCACTCACCAAGAGACCCAGTACTTC	CASSWGQSTHQETQYF
TRBJ2-2	-	-	TRBV6-2/TRBV6-3	TGTGCCAGCAGCCCCGGACAGAACACCGGGGAGCTGTTTTTT	CASSPGQNTGELFF
TRBJ1-4	-	TRBD1	TRBV4-3	TGCGCCAGCAGCCAAGATCCCCCGACAGGGTCCGGTGAAAAACTGTTTTTT	CASSQDPPTGSGEKLFF
TRBJ1-4	-	TRBD1	TRBV6-5	TGTGCCAGCAGTTGGGGACAGGGGAATGAAAAACTGTTTTTT	CASSWGQGNEKLFF
TRBJ1-3	-	TRBD1	TRBV5-1	TGCGCCAGCAGCTTAGACAGGGCAGCTGGAAACACCATATATTTT	CASSLDRAAGNTIYF
TRBJ2-7	once	TRBD1	TRBV27	TGTGCCAGCGGGGACAGGGGTTACGAGCAGTACTTC	CASGDRGYEQYF
TRBJ1-1	-	TRBD1	TRBV5-4	TGTGCCAGCAGCGCCCCGAAGGACAGGGGCACTGAAGCTTTCTTT	CASSAPKDRGTEAFF
TRBJ1-5	-	-	TRBV6-5	TGTGCCAGCGGACACCCGGATCAGCCCCAGCATTTT	CASGHPDQPQHF
TRBJ1-5	-	TRBD1	TRBV4-1	TGCGCCAGCAGCCACCCGGGACAGAATCAGCCCCAGCATTTT	CASSHPGQNQPQHF
TRBJ2-5	-	TRBD2	TRBV19	TGTGCCAGTAGTTGGCGGCGGGGGGGGTCCCAAGAGACCCAGTACTTC	CASSWRRGGSQETQYF
TRBJ2-7	-	-	TRBV28	TGTGCCAGCAGCCACATTCGAGGGTGGGACGAGCAGTACTTC	CASSHIRGWDEQYF
TRBJ2-7	-	TRBD1	TRBV10-3	TGTGCCATCTATACAGGGGGTCCCGCCTACGAGCAGTACTTC	CAIYTGGPAYEQYF
TRBJ1-3	-	-	TRBV10-3	TGTGCCATCAGTGATAGGACAGTCTCTGGAAACACCATATATTTT	CAISDRTVSGNTIYF
TRBJ1-1	-	-	TRBV6-5	TGTGCCAGCAGTTACAGAGGGAGCCTGAACACTGAAGCTTTCTTT	CASSYRGSLNTEAFF
TRBJ2-3	once	-	TRBV7-2	TGTGCCAGCCCCAGGGGGAGCGGGGGAATCGGAGATACGCAGTATTTT	CASPRGSGGIGDTQYF
TRBJ1-1	-	-	TRBV4-3	TGCGCCAGCAGCCCCGGGACACCTGAAGCTTTCTTT	CASSPGTPEAFF
TRBJ1-3	-	-	TRBV6-6	TGTGCCAGCATCGACGGGGGGATAGCTGGAAACACCATATATTTT	CASIDGGIAGNTIYF
TRBJ1-1	once	-	TRBV6-5	TGTGCCACCCAAGACATTTTCACTGAAGCTTTCTTT	CATQDIFTEAFF
TRBJ2-1	-	TRBD1	TRBV12-5	TGTGCTAGTGGTTTGGTCAACCGGGACAGGGGGGAGTTCTTC	CASGLVNRDRGEFF
TRBJ1-2	-	-	TRBV4-1	TGCGCCAGCAGCCAAACAGGGAGAAGGGACTATGGCTACACCTTC	CASSQTGRRDYGYTF
TRBJ2-2	-	TRBD1	TRBV11-2	TGTGCCAGCAGCGGGACAGGGAACACCGGGGAGCTGTTTTTT	CASSGTGNTGELFF
TRBJ1-2	-	TRBD1	TRBV6-5	TGTGCCAGCAATGGACAGGGAGTCTCTAACTATGGCTACACCTTC	CASNGQGVSNYGYTF
TRBJ1-2	-	TRBD1	TRBV7-6	TGTGCCAGCAGACCGGGACAGGGAACAGGCTACACCTTC	CASRPGQGTGYTF
TRBJ1-3	-	-	TRBV29-1	TGCAGCGTTGAAGATCACTACTCTGGAAACACCATATATTTT	CSVEDHYSGNTIYF
TRBJ2-7	-	-	TRBV27	TGTGCCAGCAGTTTAAAGACAGGAGCCTACGAGCAGTACTTC	CASSLKTGAYEQYF
TRBJ1-5	-	-	TRBV4-1	TGCGCCAGCAGCCAAGAGGAGGGTCAGCCCCAGCATTTT	CASSQEEGQPQHF
TRBJ1-1	-	TRBD1	TRBV7-9	TGTGCCAGCAGCAATCAGACAGGGGCGAACACTGAAGCTTTCTTT	CASSNQTGANTEAFF
TRBJ1-5	-	TRBD1	TRBV19	TGTGCCAGTAGTCCTCTCGGACAGGGAGGTCAGCCCCAGCATTTT	CASSPLGQGGQPQHF
TRBJ1-3	-	TRBD1	TRBV24-1	TGTGCCACCAGGCCTACAGGGGGCGAAGGAAACACCATATATTTT	CATRPTGGEGNTIYF
TRBJ1-1	-	TRBD1	TRBV3-1/TRBV3-2	TGTGCCAGCAGCCAAACCCGGACAGGATCTGAAGCTTTCTTT	CASSQTRTGSEAFF
TRBJ2-7	-	TRBD1	TRBV4-3	TGCGCCAGCAGCCAAAGGACAGGGTCCTACGAGCAGTACTTC	CASSQRTGSYEQYF
TRBJ2-2	-	-	TRBV4-1	TGCGCCAGCAGCCAAGATCCGGGCACCGGGGAGCTGTTTTTT	CASSQDPGTGELFF
TRBJ1-5	-	TRBD1	TRBV6-5	TGTGCCAGCATTGGGGGACAGGGTACTTATCAGCCCCAGCATTTT	CASIGGQGTYQPQHF
TRBJ2-2	-	TRBD1	TRBV25-1	TGTGCCAGCAAGGGGAGGACAGGGGTGTACACCGGGGAGCTGTTTTTT	CASKGRTGVYTGELFF
TRBJ2-3	-	-	TRBV7-6	TGTGCCAGCAGCTTAGCGCCGCGGGGACGGATCACAGATACGCAGTATTTT	CASSLAPRGRITDTQYF
TRBJ1-6	few	-	TRBV19	TGTGCCAGTAGTATAACAGGGAGCTCCTATAATTCACCCCTCCACTTT	CASSITGSSYNSPLHF
TRBJ1-5	-	-	TRBV5-1	TGCGCCAGCAGCTTAGGAGGTCGAAATCAGCCCCAGCATTTT	CASSLGGRNQPQHF
TRBJ1-1	-	-	TRBV23-1	TGCGCCAGCTCTCAGGGGAGGGGCACTGAAGCTTTCTTT	CASSQGRGTEAFF
TRBJ2-3	-	-	TRBV28	TGTGCCAGCAGTTTACCCGGGTGGCGGGCGGACCTCACAGATACGCAGTATTTT	CASSLPGWRADLTDTQYF
TRBJ1-1	-	TRBD1	TRBV9	TGTGCCAGCAGCGTAGCTGGGACAGGGGCTGAAGCTTTCTTT	CASSVAGTGAEAFF
TRBJ1-4	once	-	TRBV21-1	TGTGCCAGTCGGCAGGGTTTTTCCGTGGAACTGTTTTTT	CASRQGFSVELFF
TRBJ1-1	-	-	TRBV5-1	TGCGCCAGCAGCTTGGTAGGGGAGGGAACTGAAGCTTTCTTT	CASSLVGEGTEAFF
TRBJ1-2	-	-	TRBV27	TGTGCCAGCAGCCAAGGGGTGGGGTATGGCTACACCTTC	CASSQGVGYGYTF
TRBJ1-1	-	TRBD1	TRBV7-8	TGTGCCAGCAGCTTAGTGAGACAGGGTTGGAACACTGAAGCTTTCTTT	CASSLVRQGWNTEAFF
TRBJ2-2	few	-	TRBV7-3	TGTGCCAGCAGCTTACAGACGAACACCGGGGAGCTGTTTTTT	CASSLQTNTGELFF